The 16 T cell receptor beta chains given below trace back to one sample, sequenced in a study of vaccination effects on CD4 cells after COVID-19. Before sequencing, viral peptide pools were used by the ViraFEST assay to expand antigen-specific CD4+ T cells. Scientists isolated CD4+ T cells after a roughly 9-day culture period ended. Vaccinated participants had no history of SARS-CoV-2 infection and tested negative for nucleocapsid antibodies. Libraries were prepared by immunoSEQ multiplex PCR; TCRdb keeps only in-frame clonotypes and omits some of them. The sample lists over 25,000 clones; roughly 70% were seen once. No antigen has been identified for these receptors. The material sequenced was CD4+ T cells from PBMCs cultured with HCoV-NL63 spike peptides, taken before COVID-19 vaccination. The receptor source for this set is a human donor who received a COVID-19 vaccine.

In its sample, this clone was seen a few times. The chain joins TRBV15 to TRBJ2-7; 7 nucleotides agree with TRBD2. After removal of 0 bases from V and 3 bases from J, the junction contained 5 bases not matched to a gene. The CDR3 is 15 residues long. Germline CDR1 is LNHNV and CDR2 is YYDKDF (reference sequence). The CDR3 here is CATSRDLLANYEQYF. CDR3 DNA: TGTGCCACCAGCAGAGATTTACTAGCGAACTACGAGCAGTACTTC.

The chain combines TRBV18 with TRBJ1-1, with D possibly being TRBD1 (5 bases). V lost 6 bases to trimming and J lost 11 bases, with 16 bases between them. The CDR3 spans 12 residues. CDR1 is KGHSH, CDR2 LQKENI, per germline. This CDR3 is CASSPAQGTAFF. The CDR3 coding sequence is TGTGCCAGCTCCCCTGCCCAGGGAACGGCTTTCTTT.

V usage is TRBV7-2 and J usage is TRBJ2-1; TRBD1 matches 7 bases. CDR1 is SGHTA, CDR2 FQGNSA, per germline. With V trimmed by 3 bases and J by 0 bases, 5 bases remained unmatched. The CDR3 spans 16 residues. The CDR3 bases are TGTGCCAGCAGCTTGCCGACAGGGAGCTCCTACAATGAGCAGTTCTTC. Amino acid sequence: CASSLPTGSSYNEQFF.

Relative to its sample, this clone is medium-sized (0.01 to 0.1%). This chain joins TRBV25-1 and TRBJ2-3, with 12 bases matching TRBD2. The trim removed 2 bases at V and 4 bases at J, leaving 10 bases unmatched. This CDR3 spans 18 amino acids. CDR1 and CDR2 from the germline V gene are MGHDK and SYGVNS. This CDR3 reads CASSEPSGGASGADTQYF. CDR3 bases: TGTGCCAGCAGTGAACCTAGCGGGGGGGCCTCCGGAGCAGATACGCAGTATTTT.

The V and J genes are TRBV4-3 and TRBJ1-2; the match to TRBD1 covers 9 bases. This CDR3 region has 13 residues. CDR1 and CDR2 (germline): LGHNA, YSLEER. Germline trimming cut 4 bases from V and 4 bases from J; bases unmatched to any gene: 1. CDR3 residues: CASSRGQGYGYTF. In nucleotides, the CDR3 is TGCGCCAGCAGCCGGGGACAGGGCTATGGCTACACCTTC.

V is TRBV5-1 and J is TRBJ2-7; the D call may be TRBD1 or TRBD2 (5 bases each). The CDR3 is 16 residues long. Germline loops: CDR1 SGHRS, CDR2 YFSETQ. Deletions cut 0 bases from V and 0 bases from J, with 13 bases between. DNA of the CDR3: TGCGCCAGCAGCTTGGCCGCCGGGACCAGCTCCTACGAGCAGTACTTC. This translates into CASSLAAGTSSYEQYF.

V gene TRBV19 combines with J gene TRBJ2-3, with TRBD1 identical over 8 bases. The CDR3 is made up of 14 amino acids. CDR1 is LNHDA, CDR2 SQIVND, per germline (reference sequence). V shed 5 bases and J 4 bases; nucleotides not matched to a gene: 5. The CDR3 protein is CASSQQGGPDTQYF. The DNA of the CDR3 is TGTGCCAGTAGTCAACAGGGGGGACCAGATACGCAGTATTTT.

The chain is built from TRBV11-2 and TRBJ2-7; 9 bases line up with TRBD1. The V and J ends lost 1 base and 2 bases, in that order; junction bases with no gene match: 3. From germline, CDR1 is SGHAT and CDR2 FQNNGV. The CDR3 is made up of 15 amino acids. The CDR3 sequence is CASSLARTGAYEQYF. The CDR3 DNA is TGTGCCAGCAGCTTAGCCCGGACAGGGGCCTACGAGCAGTACTTC.

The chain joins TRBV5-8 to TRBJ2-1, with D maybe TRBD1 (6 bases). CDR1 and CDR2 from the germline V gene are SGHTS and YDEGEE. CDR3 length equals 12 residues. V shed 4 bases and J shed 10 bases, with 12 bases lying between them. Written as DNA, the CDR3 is TGTGCCAGCAGCCAGGGGAGCTTAGAGCAGTTCTTC. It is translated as CASSQGSLEQFF. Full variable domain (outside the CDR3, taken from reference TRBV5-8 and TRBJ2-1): EAGVTQSPTHLIKTRGQQATLRCSPISGHTSVYWYQQALGLGLQFLLWYDEGEERNRGNFPPRFSGRQFPNYSSELNVNALELEDSALYLCASSQGSLEQFFGPGTRLTVL.

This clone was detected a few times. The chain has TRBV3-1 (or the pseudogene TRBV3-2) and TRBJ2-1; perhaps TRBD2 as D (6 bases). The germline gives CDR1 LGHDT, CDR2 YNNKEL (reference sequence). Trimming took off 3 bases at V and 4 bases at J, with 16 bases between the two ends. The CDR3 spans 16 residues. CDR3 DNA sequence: TGTGCCAGCAGCCACAATAGCGGTAACGCTTACAATGAGCAGTTCTTC. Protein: CASSHNSGNAYNEQFF.

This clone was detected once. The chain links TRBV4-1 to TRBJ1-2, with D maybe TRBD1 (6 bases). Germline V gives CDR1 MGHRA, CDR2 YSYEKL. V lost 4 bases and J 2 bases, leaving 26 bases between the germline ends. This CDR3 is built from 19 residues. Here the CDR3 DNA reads TGCGCCAGCAGCCCGTTAAGGGGGGGCGGAGTCCCGATCAACTATGGCTACACCTTC. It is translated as CASSPLRGGGVPINYGYTF.

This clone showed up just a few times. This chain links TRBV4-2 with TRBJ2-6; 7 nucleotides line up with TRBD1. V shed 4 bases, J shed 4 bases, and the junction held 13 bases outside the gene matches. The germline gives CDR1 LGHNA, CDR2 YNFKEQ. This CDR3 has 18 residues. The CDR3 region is CASSPRGGLPSGANVLTF. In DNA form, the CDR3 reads TGTGCCAGCAGCCCCAGAGGGGGCCTACCCTCCGGGGCCAACGTCCTGACTTTC.

For the CDR3, the DNA is TGTGCCAGCAGCCCTCCGGACGTCTATGGCTACACCTTC. This encodes CASSPPDVYGYTF. The chain joins TRBV28 to TRBJ1-2; D remains unclear. CDR1 is MDHEN, CDR2 SYDVKM, per germline. The CDR3 length is 13 residues. V was pared by 6 bases and J by 4 bases, with 12 bases between.

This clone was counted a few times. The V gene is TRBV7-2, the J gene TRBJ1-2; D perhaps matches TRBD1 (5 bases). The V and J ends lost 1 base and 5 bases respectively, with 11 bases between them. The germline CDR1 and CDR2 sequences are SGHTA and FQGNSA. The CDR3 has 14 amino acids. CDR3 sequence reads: CASSLDFQGYGYTF. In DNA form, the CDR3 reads TGTGCCAGCAGCTTAGATTTTCAGGGATATGGCTACACCTTC.

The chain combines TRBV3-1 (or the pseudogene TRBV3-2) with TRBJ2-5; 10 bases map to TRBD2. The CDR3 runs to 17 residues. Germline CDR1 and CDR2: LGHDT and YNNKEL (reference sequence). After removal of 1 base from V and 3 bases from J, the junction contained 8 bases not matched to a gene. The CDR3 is CASSQVVLAGAEETQYF. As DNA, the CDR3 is TGTGCCAGCAGCCAAGTCGTTCTAGCGGGAGCCGAAGAGACCCAGTACTTC.

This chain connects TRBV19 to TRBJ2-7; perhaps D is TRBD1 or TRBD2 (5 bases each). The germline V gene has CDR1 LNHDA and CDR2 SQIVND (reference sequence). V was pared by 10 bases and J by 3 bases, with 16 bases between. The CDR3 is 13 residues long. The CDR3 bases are TGTGCCACTTCCGAGGGGCGCGGCTACGAGCAGTACTTC. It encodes CATSEGRGYEQYF.